A single sample is the source of the 5 T cell receptor beta chains below, sequenced in a study of blood T cell repertoires in COVID-19. Generated by immunoSEQ multiplex PCR, the TCRdb table keeps only in-frame clones and is missing some. This table has under 100,000 clones, approximately 90% appearing once. The specimen sequenced was peripheral blood. The receptors were gathered from a man aged 25 to 40 with acute or convalescent COVID-19.

There are many counts of this clone. This chain uses TRBV28 with TRBJ1-2; no firm D call. The CDR3 has 11 residues. The germline V gene has CDR1 MDHEN and CDR2 SYDVKM. Trimming stripped 7 bases from V and 3 bases from J, with 6 bases between. CDR3 region: CASNTDYGYTF. For the CDR3, the DNA is TGTGCCAGCAATACGGACTATGGCTACACCTTC.

V gene TRBV6-6 combines with J gene TRBJ1-5, with a weak D call TRBD1 (6 bases). The CDR3 covers 13 residues. Germline lookup yields CDR1 MNHNY and CDR2 SVGAGI (reference sequence). V gave up 11 bases and J gave up 6 bases, with 17 bases separating them. CDR3 region: CAGNGGASQPQHF. CDR3 DNA sequence: TGTGCCGGCAACGGGGGGGCATCTCAGCCCCAGCATTTT.

V usage is TRBV3-1 (or the pseudogene TRBV3-2) and J usage is TRBJ2-3, with D perhaps TRBD2 (7 bases). Looked up from germline, CDR1 is LGHDT and CDR2 is YNNKEL (reference sequence). The CDR3 covers 15 residues. V was clipped by 4 bases and J by 2 bases, with 13 bases between them. The CDR3 here is CASSPRRGATDTQYF. Written as DNA, the CDR3 is TGTGCCAGCAGCCCTAGACGGGGGGCCACAGATACGCAGTATTTT.

The chain recombines TRBV12-5 with TRBJ2-3; a possible D gene is TRBD1 (6 bases). V gave up 2 bases and J gave up 0 bases, with 9 bases separating them. Per the germline V gene, CDR1 is LGHNT and CDR2 is FRNRAP. The CDR3 has 15 amino acids. The CDR3 protein is CASGLTGSSTDTQYF. CDR3 coding DNA: TGTGCTAGTGGTTTGACAGGGTCTAGCACAGATACGCAGTATTTT.

The V gene is TRBV2, the J gene TRBJ1-4; the D is unclear. CDR1 and CDR2 from the germline V gene are SNHLY and FYNNEI. The V gene lost 1 base and the J gene lost 8 bases, with 8 bases spanning the gap. The CDR3 runs 13 residues. The CDR3: CASSEVVGEKLFF. In DNA form, the CDR3 reads TGTGCCAGCAGTGAAGTGGTGGGCGAAAAACTGTTTTTT.